The T cell receptor (beta chain) described here comes from a study of blood T cell repertoires in COVID-19. As for the study in general: Donors in the United States, Italy and Spain gave samples during acute or convalescent COVID-19.

Original data processing: Cell counts per sample came from amplifying reference gene primers. Measured with immunoSEQ multiplex PCR; TCRdb has only the in-frame clones, and not every one. V, J and clone size were drawn from that table, and D and trimming were deduced from the DNA. The table has 200,000 to 250,000 clones, about 85% seen once. Germline CDR1 and CDR2: DFQATT and SNEGSKA (reference sequence). CDR3 length: 14 residues. Trimming stripped 3 bases from V and 2 bases from J, with 12 bases between. The TCR comes from a woman between 18 and 29 years old who had recovered from COVID-19. Sequences were obtained from peripheral blood. V is TRBV20-1 and J is TRBJ2-3; TRBD1 is a possible D gene (5 bases). CDR3 amino acids: CSASRGVVTDTQYF. The CDR3 bases are TGCAGTGCTAGTAGGGGTGTTGTCACAGATACGCAGTATTTT.